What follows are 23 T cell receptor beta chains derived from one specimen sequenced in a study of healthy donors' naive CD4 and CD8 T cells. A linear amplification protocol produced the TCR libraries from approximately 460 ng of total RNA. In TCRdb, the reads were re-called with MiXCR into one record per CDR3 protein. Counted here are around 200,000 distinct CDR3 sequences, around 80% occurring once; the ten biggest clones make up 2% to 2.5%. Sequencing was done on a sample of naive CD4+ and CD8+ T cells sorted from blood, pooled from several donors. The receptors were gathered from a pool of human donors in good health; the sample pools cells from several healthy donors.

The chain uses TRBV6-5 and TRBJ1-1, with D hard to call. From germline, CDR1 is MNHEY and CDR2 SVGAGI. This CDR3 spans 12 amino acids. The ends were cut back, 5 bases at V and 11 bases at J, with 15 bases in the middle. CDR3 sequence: CASSPQPWAAFF. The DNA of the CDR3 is TGTGCCAGCAGTCCCCAGCCCTGGGCGGCTTTCTTT.

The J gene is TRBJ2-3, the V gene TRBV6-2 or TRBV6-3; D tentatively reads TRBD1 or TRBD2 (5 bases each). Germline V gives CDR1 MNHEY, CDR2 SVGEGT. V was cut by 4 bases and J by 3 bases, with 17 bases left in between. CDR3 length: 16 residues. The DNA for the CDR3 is TGTGCCAGCAGTTTAAGCCGGACTCCAGGGACAGATACGCAGTATTTT. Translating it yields CASSLSRTPGTDTQYF.

The CDR3 nucleotides are TGTGCCAGCAGCTTAGGCCTAGAAAACACTGAAGCTTTCTTT. This codes for CASSLGLENTEAFF. The rearrangement links TRBV7-8 to TRBJ1-1; D unresolved. V was trimmed by 1 base and J by 2 bases, leaving 8 bases between them. There are 14 residues in the CDR3. Germline CDR1 and CDR2: SGHVS and FQNEAQ.

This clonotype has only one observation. The DNA for the CDR3 is TGTGCCAGTAGTATATTTAACAATGAGCAGTTCTTC. Its protein is CASSIFNNEQFF. The rearrangement uses TRBV19 and TRBJ2-1; D is undetermined. The V and J ends lost 2 bases and 5 bases respectively, with 4 bases between them. Germline V CDR1 and CDR2: LNHDA, SQIVND (reference sequence). This CDR3 is built from 12 residues.

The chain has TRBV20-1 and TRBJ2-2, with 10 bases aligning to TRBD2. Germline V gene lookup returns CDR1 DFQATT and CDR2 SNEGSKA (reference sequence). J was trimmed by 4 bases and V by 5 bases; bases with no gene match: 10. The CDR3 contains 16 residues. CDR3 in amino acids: CSAGPLAGAPTGELFF. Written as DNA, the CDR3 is TGCAGTGCTGGCCCCCTAGCGGGGGCCCCCACCGGGGAGCTGTTTTTT.

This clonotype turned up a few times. CDR3 DNA sequence: TGTGCCAGCAGTCAGGGACTAGCGGGACTCACAGATACGCAGTATTTT. Protein product: CASSQGLAGLTDTQYF. The rearrangement links TRBV27 to TRBJ2-3; TRBD2 matches at 13 bases. V trimming: 5 bases; J trimming: 2 bases; junction bases outside the gene matches: 4. CDR1 is MNHEY, CDR2 SMNVEV, per germline (reference sequence). The CDR3 has 16 amino acids.

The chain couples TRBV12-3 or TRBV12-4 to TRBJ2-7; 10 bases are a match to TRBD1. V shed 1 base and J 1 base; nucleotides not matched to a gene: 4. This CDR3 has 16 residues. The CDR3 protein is CASSLGQGAKSYEQYF. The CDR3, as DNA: TGTGCCAGCAGTTTAGGACAGGGGGCGAAGTCCTACGAGCAGTACTTC.

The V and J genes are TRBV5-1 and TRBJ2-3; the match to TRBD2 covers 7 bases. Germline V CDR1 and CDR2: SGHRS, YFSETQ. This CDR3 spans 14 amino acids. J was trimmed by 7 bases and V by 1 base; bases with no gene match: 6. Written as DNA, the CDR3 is TGCGCCAGCAGCTTGCGCGGGAGCGTAAATACGCAGTATTTT. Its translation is CASSLRGSVNTQYF.

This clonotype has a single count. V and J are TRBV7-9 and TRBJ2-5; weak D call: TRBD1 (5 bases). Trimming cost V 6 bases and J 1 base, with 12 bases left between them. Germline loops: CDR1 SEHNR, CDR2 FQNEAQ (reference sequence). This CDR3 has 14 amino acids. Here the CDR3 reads CASSSDSRQETQYF. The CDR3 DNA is TGTGCCAGCAGTTCAGACAGCCGCCAAGAGACCCAGTACTTC.

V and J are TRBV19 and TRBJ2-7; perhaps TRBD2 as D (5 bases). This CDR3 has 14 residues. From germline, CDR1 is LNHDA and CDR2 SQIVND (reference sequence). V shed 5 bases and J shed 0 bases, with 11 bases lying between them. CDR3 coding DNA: TGTGCCAGTAGTTCCTCCGACTACTCCTACGAGCAGTACTTC. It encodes CASSSSDYSYEQYF.

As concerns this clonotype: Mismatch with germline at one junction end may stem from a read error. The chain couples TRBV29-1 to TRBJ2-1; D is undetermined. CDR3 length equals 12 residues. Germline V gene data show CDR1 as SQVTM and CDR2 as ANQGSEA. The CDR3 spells CSVEEASNAQFF. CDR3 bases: TGCAGCGTTGAAGAGGCTAGTAATGCGCAGTTCTTC.

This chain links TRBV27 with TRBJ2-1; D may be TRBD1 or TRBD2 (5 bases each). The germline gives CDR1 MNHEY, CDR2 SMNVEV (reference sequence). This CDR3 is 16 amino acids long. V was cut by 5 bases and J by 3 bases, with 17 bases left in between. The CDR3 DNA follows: TGTGCCAGCAGTCTCGAAGGGACGCACTTCTACAATGAGCAGTTCTTC. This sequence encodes CASSLEGTHFYNEQFF.

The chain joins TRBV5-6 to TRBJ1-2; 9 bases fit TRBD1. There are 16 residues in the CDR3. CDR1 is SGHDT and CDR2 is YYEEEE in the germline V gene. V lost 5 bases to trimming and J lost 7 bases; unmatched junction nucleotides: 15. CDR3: CASREGQGLLVGGYTF. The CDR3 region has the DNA TGTGCCAGCAGGGAGGGACAGGGTTTGCTCGTGGGTGGCTACACCTTC.

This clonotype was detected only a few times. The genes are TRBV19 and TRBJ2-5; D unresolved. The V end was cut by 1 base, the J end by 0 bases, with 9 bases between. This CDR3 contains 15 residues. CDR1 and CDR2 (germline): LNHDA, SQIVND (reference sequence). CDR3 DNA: TGTGCCAGTAGTATAGTCGGGCCGTACCAAGAGACCCAGTACTTC. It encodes CASSIVGPYQETQYF.

The CDR3 reads CAIGDGTAVGYTF. CDR3 DNA: TGTGCCATCGGCGACGGGACCGCTGTCGGCTACACCTTC. V gene TRBV10-3 combines with J gene TRBJ1-2; D perhaps matches TRBD1 (5 bases). Trimming shortened V by 8 bases and J by 8 bases, and 18 bases separated the two germline ends. The CDR3 runs 13 residues. Germline CDR1 ENHRY, CDR2 SYGVKD.

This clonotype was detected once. Written as DNA, the CDR3 is TGCAGCGTTACACGGGACAGTCATGAGCAGTTCTTC. Residues: CSVTRDSHEQFF. The genes are TRBV29-1 and TRBJ2-1; 7 positions agree with TRBD1. The length of the CDR3 is 12 residues. From germline, CDR1 is SQVTM and CDR2 ANQGSEA. The ends lost 5 bases at V and 8 bases at J; junction bases unmatched: 6.

CDR3: CASSPGWGTDTQYF. The CDR3 region has the DNA TGTGCCAGCAGTCCCGGGTGGGGCACAGATACGCAGTATTTT. The rearrangement links TRBV27 to TRBJ2-3, with D hard to call. The V gene's germline CDR1 is MNHEY and CDR2 SMNVEV (reference sequence). The CDR3 is made up of 14 amino acids. V dropped 5 bases and J dropped 1 base, with 10 bases sitting between them.

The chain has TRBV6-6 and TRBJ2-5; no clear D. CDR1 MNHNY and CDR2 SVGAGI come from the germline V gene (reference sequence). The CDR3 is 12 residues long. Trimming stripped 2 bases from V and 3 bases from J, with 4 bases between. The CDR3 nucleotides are TGTGCCAGCAGTTACCCCAAAGAGACCCAGTACTTC. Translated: CASSYPKETQYF.

The CDR3 spells CASSHSPTGTRVYEQYF. CDR3 bases: TGTGCCAGCAGTCACTCGCCAACCGGGACTAGGGTCTACGAGCAGTACTTC. The V gene is TRBV12-3 or TRBV12-4, the J gene TRBJ2-7, with TRBD2 matching over 8 bases. V lost 5 bases, J lost 3 bases, and 15 bases stayed unmatched. The CDR3 covers 17 residues.

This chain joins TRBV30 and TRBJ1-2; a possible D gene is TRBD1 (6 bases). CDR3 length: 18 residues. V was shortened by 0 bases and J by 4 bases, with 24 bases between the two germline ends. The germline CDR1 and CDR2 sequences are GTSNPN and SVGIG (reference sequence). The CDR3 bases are TGTGCCTGGAGTGTACCCCCCTACAGGCGGGGGCAAGGCTATGGCTACACCTTC. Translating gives CAWSVPPYRRGQGYGYTF.

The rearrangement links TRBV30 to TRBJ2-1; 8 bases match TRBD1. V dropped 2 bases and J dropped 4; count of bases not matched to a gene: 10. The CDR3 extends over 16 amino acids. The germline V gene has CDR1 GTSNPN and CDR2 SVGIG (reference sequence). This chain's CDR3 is CAWSSSGTGTYNEQFF. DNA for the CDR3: TGTGCCTGGAGTTCTTCCGGGACAGGAACTTACAATGAGCAGTTCTTC.

As DNA, the CDR3 is TGTGCCAGCAAAGGAGGCGGGGGAGTCGAGCAGTACTTC. Its translation is CASKGGGGVEQYF. This sequence joins TRBV27 and TRBJ2-7; 7 bases line up with TRBD2. The V and J ends lost 7 bases and 6 bases, in that order; junction bases with no gene match: 9. This CDR3 is built from 13 residues. Germline V gives CDR1 MNHEY, CDR2 SMNVEV (reference sequence).

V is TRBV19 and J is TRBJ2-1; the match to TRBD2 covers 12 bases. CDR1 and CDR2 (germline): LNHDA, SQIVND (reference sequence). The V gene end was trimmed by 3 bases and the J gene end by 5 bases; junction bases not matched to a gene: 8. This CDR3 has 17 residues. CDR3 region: CASSMMLAGGPNNEQFF. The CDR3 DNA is TGTGCCAGTAGTATGATGCTAGCGGGAGGGCCCAACAATGAGCAGTTCTTC.